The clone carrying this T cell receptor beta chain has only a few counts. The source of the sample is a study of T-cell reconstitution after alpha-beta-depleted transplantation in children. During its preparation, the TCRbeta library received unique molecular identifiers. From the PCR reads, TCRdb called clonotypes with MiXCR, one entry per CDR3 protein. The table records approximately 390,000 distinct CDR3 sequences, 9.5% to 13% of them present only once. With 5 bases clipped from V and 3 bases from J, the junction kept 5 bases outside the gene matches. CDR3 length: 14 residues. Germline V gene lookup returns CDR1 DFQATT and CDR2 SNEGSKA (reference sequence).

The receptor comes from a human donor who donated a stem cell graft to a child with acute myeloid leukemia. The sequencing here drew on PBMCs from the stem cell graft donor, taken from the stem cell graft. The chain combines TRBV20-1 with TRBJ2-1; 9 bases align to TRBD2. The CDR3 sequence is CSALAGYDYNEQFF. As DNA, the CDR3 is TGCAGTGCTCTAGCGGGGTATGACTACAATGAGCAGTTCTTC.